This T cell receptor (beta chain) stems from a study of blood T cell repertoires in COVID-19. This clone was seen once. CDR1 and CDR2 from the germline V gene are LGHNA and YNFKEQ. With 8 bases removed from V and 2 bases from J, the gap between germline ends came to 19 bases. This CDR3 has 15 amino acids. The repertoire was sequenced with immunoSEQ multiplex PCR; TCRdb's copy has only in-frame clones and lacks some. The sample records about 160,000 clones, around four fifths being singletons. The sequencing input was PBMCs or T cells enriched from blood (not recorded which). The sequence was collected from a woman between 45 and 60 years old who had recovered from COVID-19. The chain is built from TRBV4-2 and TRBJ2-7; TRBD1 might be the D (6 bases). The CDR3 DNA is TGTGCCAGCCTATCCACAGGGCCTGGCCCCTACGAGCAGTACTTC. Its translation: CASLSTGPGPYEQYF.